The 2 T cell receptor beta chains below come from one sample, sequenced in a study of cytomegalovirus exposure and HLA in healthy donors. This PCR relied on a set of 60 Vbeta primers and 13 Jbeta primers. Data came from immunoSEQ multiplex PCR; TCRdb stores just in-frame clones and leaves some out. The repertoire holds some 180,000 clones, with 76% as singletons. The material sequenced was PBMCs. The receptors shown here come from a woman aged 25 to 39 in good health and CMV-seropositive.

This chain links TRBV13 with TRBJ1-4, with 8 bases lining up with TRBD1. V trimming: 5 bases; J trimming: 0 bases; junction bases outside the gene matches: 8. CDR1 is PRHDT and CDR2 is FYEKMQ in the germline V gene (reference sequence). The CDR3 runs to 17 residues. This CDR3 is CASSPRDRSATNEKLFF. Written as DNA, the CDR3 is TGTGCCAGCAGCCCAAGGGACAGGTCCGCAACTAATGAAAAACTGTTTTTT.

The rearrangement links TRBV20-1 to TRBJ2-7, with D hard to call. The CDR3 has 11 amino acids. From germline, CDR1 is DFQATT and CDR2 SNEGSKA (reference sequence). V was shortened by 2 bases and J by 3 bases, with 5 bases between the two germline ends. CDR3 region: CSARSLYEQYF. CDR3 DNA sequence: TGCAGTGCTAGAAGCCTCTACGAGCAGTACTTC.